This is a list of T cell receptor beta chains from one sample in a study of T cells in Graves' hyperthyroidism and ophthalmopathy. One entry per CDR3 protein, called by TCRdb with MiXCR from the multiplex PCR reads. This table has over 500,000 distinct CDR3 sequences, approximately 14% appearing once. The sequenced material came from blood. The origin of the receptors is a woman between 40 and 55 years old with Graves' hyperthyroidism. Both conserved end residues are part of each CDR3. Each record gives: V gene, clone size, J gene, D gene, CDR3 DNA, CDR3 protein. D genes are given only for firm matches. A row's size may be missing; if present it is once, few, many or a size class.

V gene: TRBV20-1; clone size: many; J gene: TRBJ2-7; D gene: .; CDR3 DNA: TGCAGAACCGGGACTGGGGACGGAGAGCAGTACTTC; CDR3 protein: CRTGTGDGEQYF
V gene: TRBV7-2; clone size: many; J gene: TRBJ2-7; D gene: .; CDR3 DNA: TGTGCCAGCAGCTTCAGCGGGCAGAGCTCCTACGAGCAGTACTTC; CDR3 protein: CASSFSGQSSYEQYF
V gene: TRBV3-1; clone size: few; J gene: TRBJ2-3; D gene: TRBD2; CDR3 DNA: TGTGCCAGCAGCGATAGCGGGAGGGCCTGGGATACGCAGTATTTT; CDR3 protein: CASSDSGRAWDTQYF
V gene: TRBV7-8; clone size: many; J gene: TRBJ2-7; D gene: .; CDR3 DNA: TGTGCCAGCAGCCCACCGGCTAGGGGGAGCCACGAGCAGTACTTC; CDR3 protein: CASSPPARGSHEQYF
V gene: TRBV3-1; clone size: .; J gene: TRBJ2-1; D gene: .; CDR3 DNA: TGTGCCAGCAGCCCCATTTACAGTGGGGGGTCCCACAATCGCGAGCAGTTCTTC; CDR3 protein: CASSPIYSGGSHNREQFF
V gene: TRBV24-1; clone size: .; J gene: TRBJ2-2; D gene: .; CDR3 DNA: TGTGCCACCAGTGATTCCCGACGGACCGCGAACACCGGGGAGCTGTTTTTT; CDR3 protein: CATSDSRRTANTGELFF
V gene: TRBV20-1; clone size: .; J gene: TRBJ2-2; D gene: .; CDR3 DNA: TGCAGTGCTAGCAAAGCCAACACCGGGGAGCTGTTTTTT; CDR3 protein: CSASKANTGELFF
V gene: TRBV7-2; clone size: many; J gene: TRBJ2-6; D gene: .; CDR3 DNA: TGTGCCAGCAGCATCGACTGGTCTCTGGGAGCCAACGTCCTGACTTTC; CDR3 protein: CASSIDWSLGANVLTF
V gene: TRBV5-1; clone size: many; J gene: TRBJ2-3; D gene: TRBD2; CDR3 DNA: TGCGCCAGCAGCCACCTAGCGGGAGCGGGAGATACGCAGTATTTT; CDR3 protein: CASSHLAGAGDTQYF
V gene: TRBV20-1; clone size: many; J gene: TRBJ2-1; D gene: TRBD2; CDR3 DNA: TGCAGTGCCCCAGGACTAGAGTCCTACAATGAGCAGTTCTTC; CDR3 protein: CSAPGLESYNEQFF
V gene: TRBV6-6; clone size: few; J gene: TRBJ2-3; D gene: TRBD1; CDR3 DNA: TGTGCCAGCAGTTACTCGATTGGGACAGGGGGAACAGATACGCAGTATTTT; CDR3 protein: CASSYSIGTGGTDTQYF
V gene: TRBV28; clone size: many; J gene: TRBJ2-7; D gene: .; CDR3 DNA: TGTGCCAGCAGAACGGGACAACTTTACGAGCAGTACTTC; CDR3 protein: CASRTGQLYEQYF
V gene: TRBV20-1; clone size: many; J gene: TRBJ2-1; D gene: .; CDR3 DNA: TGCAGTGCTAGAATCCGGGACGGAGACAATGAGCAGTTCTTC; CDR3 protein: CSARIRDGDNEQFF
V gene: TRBV27; clone size: few; J gene: TRBJ2-2; D gene: TRBD2; CDR3 DNA: TGTGCCAGCAGTCTAGATAGCGGGAGCTTCCCCGGGGAGCTGTTTTTT; CDR3 protein: CASSLDSGSFPGELFF
V gene: TRBV20-1; clone size: many; J gene: TRBJ2-7; D gene: TRBD1; CDR3 DNA: TGCAGTGCTAGATTGGGGACAGGACCCTACGAGCAGTACTTC; CDR3 protein: CSARLGTGPYEQYF
V gene: TRBV12-3/TRBV12-4; clone size: .; J gene: TRBJ1-6; D gene: .; CDR3 DNA: TGTGCCAGCAGTAGAGAGGGGGGAGATAATTCACCCCTCCACTTT; CDR3 protein: CASSREGGDNSPLHF
V gene: TRBV20-1; clone size: many; J gene: TRBJ2-7; D gene: .; CDR3 DNA: TGCAGTGCTAGAGCTGAGGGCCGGATGGAGCAGTACTTC; CDR3 protein: CSARAEGRMEQYF
V gene: TRBV16; clone size: many; J gene: TRBJ1-1; D gene: TRBD1; CDR3 DNA: TGTGCCAGCAGCCAACCGGGACAGGTTGAAGCTTTCTTT; CDR3 protein: CASSQPGQVEAFF
V gene: TRBV9; clone size: many; J gene: TRBJ1-6; D gene: TRBD1; CDR3 DNA: TGTGCCAGCGGGACAGGGTATAATTCACCCCTCCACTTT; CDR3 protein: CASGTGYNSPLHF
V gene: TRBV11-3; clone size: many; J gene: TRBJ2-3; D gene: TRBD2; CDR3 DNA: TGTGCCAGCAGCTCAGGTGGACTAGCGGTTTATGATACGCAGTATTTT; CDR3 protein: CASSSGGLAVYDTQYF
V gene: TRBV7-8; clone size: many; J gene: TRBJ2-3; D gene: TRBD2; CDR3 DNA: TGTGCTAGTCAGCGGGAGTTGCCAGATACGCAGTATTTT; CDR3 protein: CASQRELPDTQYF
V gene: TRBV7-2; clone size: few; J gene: TRBJ2-2; D gene: TRBD1; CDR3 DNA: TGTGCCAGCAGCTCTCAGACAGGGGGCGCCCTAACGTCCGGGGAGCTGTTTTTT; CDR3 protein: CASSSQTGGALTSGELFF
V gene: TRBV24-1; clone size: many; J gene: TRBJ2-3; D gene: TRBD2; CDR3 DNA: TGTGCCACCAGTGACCCAACGACTAGCGGGTTCACAGATACGCAGTATTTT; CDR3 protein: CATSDPTTSGFTDTQYF
V gene: TRBV10-1; clone size: many; J gene: TRBJ2-2; D gene: TRBD1; CDR3 DNA: TGCGCCAGCAGTGAGTCTAGGACAGGGGGTATTCGGAACACCGGGGAGCTGTTTTTT; CDR3 protein: CASSESRTGGIRNTGELFF
V gene: TRBV10-3; clone size: many; J gene: TRBJ2-7; D gene: TRBD2; CDR3 DNA: TGTGCCATCAGCGGGACTAGCGGGAGTGGCGACGAGCAGTACTTC; CDR3 protein: CAISGTSGSGDEQYF
V gene: TRBV28; clone size: many; J gene: TRBJ2-7; D gene: .; CDR3 DNA: TGTGCCAGCAGTTTTTCTAATCTTGGTCGTGAGCAGTACTTC; CDR3 protein: CASSFSNLGREQYF
V gene: TRBV18; clone size: few; J gene: TRBJ2-7; D gene: .; CDR3 DNA: TGTGCCAGCTCACCACCCCCCTCTAGCGAGAGCTCCTACGAGCAGTACTTC; CDR3 protein: CASSPPPSSESSYEQYF
V gene: TRBV2; clone size: many; J gene: TRBJ2-5; D gene: TRBD1; CDR3 DNA: TGTGCCAGCAGGGACCCCGGGACAGTCCTTGAGACCCAGTACTTC; CDR3 protein: CASRDPGTVLETQYF
V gene: TRBV10-3; clone size: few; J gene: TRBJ2-2; D gene: .; CDR3 DNA: TGTGCCATCAGTGGGGGCACTCAAGGGAACACCGGGGAGCTGTTTTTT; CDR3 protein: CAISGGTQGNTGELFF
V gene: TRBV6-1; clone size: few; J gene: TRBJ2-7; D gene: .; CDR3 DNA: TGTGCCAGCAGCTTCTTGGCCGGGACGGGCGAGCAGTACTTC; CDR3 protein: CASSFLAGTGEQYF
V gene: TRBV20-1; clone size: many; J gene: TRBJ1-5; D gene: .; CDR3 DNA: TGCAGTGCTCCGACCAAAGGGGCCGATCAGCCCCAGCATTTT; CDR3 protein: CSAPTKGADQPQHF
V gene: TRBV20-1; clone size: few; J gene: TRBJ1-1; D gene: TRBD1; CDR3 DNA: TGCAGTGCCCACAGGACAGGAGTGAACACTGAAGCTTTCTTT; CDR3 protein: CSAHRTGVNTEAFF
V gene: TRBV9; clone size: few; J gene: TRBJ2-1; D gene: .; CDR3 DNA: TGTGCCAGCAGCGTCATGGACGTAAACAATGAGCAGTTCTTC; CDR3 protein: CASSVMDVNNEQFF
V gene: TRBV6-2/TRBV6-3; clone size: .; J gene: TRBJ1-5; D gene: .; CDR3 DNA: TGTGCCAGCAGGGCAGACGGTCAGCCCCAGCATTTT; CDR3 protein: CASRADGQPQHF
V gene: TRBV3-1; clone size: many; J gene: TRBJ2-3; D gene: .; CDR3 DNA: TGTGCCAGCAGCCAAGATCCGCCGGGCACAGATACGCAGTATTTT; CDR3 protein: CASSQDPPGTDTQYF
V gene: TRBV12-3/TRBV12-4; clone size: .; J gene: TRBJ2-6; D gene: .; CDR3 DNA: TGTGCCAGCAGACAAACTACATCTGGGGCCAACGTCCTGACTTTC; CDR3 protein: CASRQTTSGANVLTF
V gene: TRBV7-3; clone size: many; J gene: TRBJ2-1; D gene: TRBD2; CDR3 DNA: TGTGCCAGCAGCGCCTCCGGGACTAGTGCCTACAATGAGCAGTTCTTC; CDR3 protein: CASSASGTSAYNEQFF
V gene: TRBV12-3/TRBV12-4; clone size: many; J gene: TRBJ2-1; D gene: .; CDR3 DNA: TGTGCCAGCCGGAAGACAAGTAGCTCCTACAATGAGCAGTTCTTC; CDR3 protein: CASRKTSSSYNEQFF
V gene: TRBV25-1; clone size: few; J gene: TRBJ1-2; D gene: .; CDR3 DNA: TGTGCCAGCAGTGATATAAACTATGGCTACACCTTC; CDR3 protein: CASSDINYGYTF
V gene: TRBV28; clone size: many; J gene: TRBJ2-7; D gene: TRBD2; CDR3 DNA: TGTGCCAGCGGATCACTAGCGGGGACGTACGAGCAGTACTTC; CDR3 protein: CASGSLAGTYEQYF
V gene: TRBV14; clone size: few; J gene: TRBJ2-2; D gene: TRBD2; CDR3 DNA: TGTGCCAGCAGCCACGGACTAGCGGGAGGGCCTTCCGGGGAGCTGTTTTTT; CDR3 protein: CASSHGLAGGPSGELFF
V gene: TRBV12-3/TRBV12-4; clone size: many; J gene: TRBJ2-7; D gene: TRBD2; CDR3 DNA: TGTGCCAGCTGGACTAGCGGGAGCTACGAGCAGTACTTC; CDR3 protein: CASWTSGSYEQYF
V gene: TRBV6-6; clone size: .; J gene: TRBJ2-7; D gene: .; CDR3 DNA: TGTGCCAGCAGTTACTCGAGTCAGCCTGACGAGCAGTACTTC; CDR3 protein: CASSYSSQPDEQYF
V gene: TRBV12-3/TRBV12-4; clone size: many; J gene: TRBJ2-1; D gene: TRBD1; CDR3 DNA: TGTGCCAGCAGCGGAATCGAGGGGGCGCGTTACAATGAGCAGTTCTTC; CDR3 protein: CASSGIEGARYNEQFF
V gene: TRBV9; clone size: .; J gene: TRBJ1-2; D gene: .; CDR3 DNA: TGTGCCAGCAGCGTATATACGGGCGGCTACACCTTC; CDR3 protein: CASSVYTGGYTF
V gene: TRBV20-1; clone size: many; J gene: TRBJ1-1; D gene: TRBD1; CDR3 DNA: TGCAGTGCTAGATCACCAGGGGGCCACACTGAAGCTTTCTTT; CDR3 protein: CSARSPGGHTEAFF
V gene: TRBV9; clone size: many; J gene: TRBJ1-2; D gene: .; CDR3 DNA: TGTGCCAGCAGCGTGGGCACTTCGGGTATGGACTATGGCTACACCTTC; CDR3 protein: CASSVGTSGMDYGYTF
V gene: TRBV5-1; clone size: .; J gene: TRBJ2-7; D gene: .; CDR3 DNA: TGCGCCAGCAGCTTGGCAGACGGGATTGCCTACGAGCAGTACTTC; CDR3 protein: CASSLADGIAYEQYF
V gene: TRBV12-3/TRBV12-4; clone size: .; J gene: TRBJ2-1; D gene: TRBD2; CDR3 DNA: TGTGCCAGCAGTCACCGGACTAGCGCGAACAATGAGCAGTTCTTC; CDR3 protein: CASSHRTSANNEQFF
V gene: TRBV5-1; clone size: .; J gene: TRBJ2-3; D gene: TRBD2; CDR3 DNA: TGCGCCAGCAGCACCCAGGGACTAGCGGGGGGCACAGATACGCAGTATTTT; CDR3 protein: CASSTQGLAGGTDTQYF
V gene: TRBV20-1; clone size: many; J gene: TRBJ1-1; D gene: TRBD1; CDR3 DNA: TGCAGTGCTACCGACAGGGGGTCGGCTTTCTTT; CDR3 protein: CSATDRGSAFF
V gene: TRBV18; clone size: .; J gene: TRBJ2-1; D gene: TRBD2; CDR3 DNA: TGTGCCAGCTCACAAACTAGCGGGTCTGCCCTTGAGCAGTTCTTC; CDR3 protein: CASSQTSGSALEQFF
V gene: TRBV18; clone size: .; J gene: TRBJ1-3; D gene: .; CDR3 DNA: TGTGCCAGCTCGCCCACCCTTTCCAGGGAGAGCTCTGGAAACACCATATATTTT; CDR3 protein: CASSPTLSRESSGNTIYF
V gene: TRBV7-9; clone size: many; J gene: TRBJ2-3; D gene: .; CDR3 DNA: TGTGCCAGCAGCTTAGGGGTTAGCGGTAACGCAGATACGCAGTATTTT; CDR3 protein: CASSLGVSGNADTQYF
V gene: TRBV28; clone size: few; J gene: TRBJ2-7; D gene: .; CDR3 DNA: TGTGCCAGCAGTTTATCCTTTGGGGTAGGGTCCTACGAGCAGTACTTC; CDR3 protein: CASSLSFGVGSYEQYF
V gene: TRBV29-1; clone size: .; J gene: TRBJ2-2; D gene: .; CDR3 DNA: TGCAGCGTTGAAGTGTGGCCCGGGGAGCTGTTTTTT; CDR3 protein: CSVEVWPGELFF
V gene: TRBV5-6; clone size: many; J gene: TRBJ2-3; D gene: TRBD2; CDR3 DNA: TGTGCCGCGGGGGGGCCGACAGATACGCAGTATTTT; CDR3 protein: CAAGGPTDTQYF
V gene: TRBV7-8; clone size: .; J gene: TRBJ1-1; D gene: TRBD1; CDR3 DNA: TGTGCCAGCAGCTGGGACAGGCAGCCTGAAGCTTTCTTT; CDR3 protein: CASSWDRQPEAFF
V gene: TRBV7-2; clone size: many; J gene: TRBJ2-1; D gene: TRBD2; CDR3 DNA: TGTGCCAGCAGCTCCCCCGCGAGCGGGAGGGAGTTCTTC; CDR3 protein: CASSSPASGREFF